The TCR beta chain under discussion was sequenced for a study of T cells in Graves' hyperthyroidism and ophthalmopathy. Overall study: At the time of initial diagnosis and before any treatment, peripheral blood was collected. Findings and caveats of the study: Most thyroid clonotypes with frequency above 0.001 were detected in blood.

Reasons for excluding patients were uncontrolled infection, other autoimmune disease, pregnancy or lactation. Orbital computed tomography and thyroid ultrasound, together with serum TRAb and thyroxine and clinical symptoms, were used for diagnoses. This clonotype showed up just a few times. No antigen is known for it. From germline, CDR1 is GTSNPN and CDR2 SVGIG (reference sequence). Trimming removed 0 bases at V and 2 bases at J, with 8 bases between. The CDR3 has 14 residues. Amplified TCR beta CDR3 regions derived from RNA transcripts. The HTBI set primed first-round TCR CDR3 RT-PCR. MiXCR, run by TCRdb on the multiplex PCR reads, gives a single entry per CDR3 protein. The sample carries around 300,000 distinct CDR3 sequences, approximately 23% recorded once.

The chain combines TRBV30 with TRBJ1-5, with D possibly being TRBD1 (5 bases). This TCR came from a man under 40 with Graves' ophthalmopathy. Sequences were obtained from blood. The chain's CDR3 is CAWSVQVGNQPQHF. The DNA for the CDR3 is TGTGCCTGGAGTGTACAGGTGGGCAATCAGCCCCAGCATTTT.